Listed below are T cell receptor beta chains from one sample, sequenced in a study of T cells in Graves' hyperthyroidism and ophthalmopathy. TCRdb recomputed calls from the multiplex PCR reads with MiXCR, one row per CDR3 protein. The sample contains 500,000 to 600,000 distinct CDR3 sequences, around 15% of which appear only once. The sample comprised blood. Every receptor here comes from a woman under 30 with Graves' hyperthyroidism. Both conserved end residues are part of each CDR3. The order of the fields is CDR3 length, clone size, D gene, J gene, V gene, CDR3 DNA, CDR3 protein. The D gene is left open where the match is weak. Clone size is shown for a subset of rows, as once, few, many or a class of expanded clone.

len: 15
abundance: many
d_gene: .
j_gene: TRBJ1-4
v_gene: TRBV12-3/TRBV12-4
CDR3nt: TGTGCCAGCAGTTCCGGACAAGATCTAATGGAAAAACTGTTTTTT
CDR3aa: CASSSGQDLMEKLFF

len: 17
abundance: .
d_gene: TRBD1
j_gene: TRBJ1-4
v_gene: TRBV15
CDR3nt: TGTGCCACCAGCAGGGAACAGGGGGGCGCGAGCCCAGAAAAACTGTTTTTT
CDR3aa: CATSREQGGASPEKLFF

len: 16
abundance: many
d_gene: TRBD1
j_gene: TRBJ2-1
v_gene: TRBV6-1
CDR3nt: TGTGCCAGCAGTCCCACGGACAGGCTCTCCTACAATGAGCAGTTCTTC
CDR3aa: CASSPTDRLSYNEQFF

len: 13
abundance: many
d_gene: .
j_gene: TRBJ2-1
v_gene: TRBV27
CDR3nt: TGTGCCAGCAAGGTGAGCTCCTACAATGAGCAGTTCTTC
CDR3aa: CASKVSSYNEQFF

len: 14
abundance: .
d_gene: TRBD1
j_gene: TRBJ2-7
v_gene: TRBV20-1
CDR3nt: TGCAGTGCTGATCCGGGGACAGGGGGCTACGAGCAGTACTTC
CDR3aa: CSADPGTGGYEQYF

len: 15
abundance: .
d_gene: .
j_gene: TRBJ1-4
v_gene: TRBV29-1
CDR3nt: TGCAGCGTTCAGCCTAAGGGCAGGGAAGGTGAAAAACTGTTTTTT
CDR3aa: CSVQPKGREGEKLFF

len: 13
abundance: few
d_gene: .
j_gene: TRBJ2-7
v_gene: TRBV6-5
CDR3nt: TGTGCCAGCAGTTACTCGACCCAGCGGGAGCAGTACTTC
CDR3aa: CASSYSTQREQYF

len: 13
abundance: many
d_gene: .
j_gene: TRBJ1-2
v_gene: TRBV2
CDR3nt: TGTGCCAGCAGCCGGCGATTAGGGGAGAGCTACACCTTC
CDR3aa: CASSRRLGESYTF

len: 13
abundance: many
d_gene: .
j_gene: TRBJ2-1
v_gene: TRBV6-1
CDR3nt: TGTGCCAGCAGCGCATCAGTGGGACTTGAGCAGTTCTTC
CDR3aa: CASSASVGLEQFF

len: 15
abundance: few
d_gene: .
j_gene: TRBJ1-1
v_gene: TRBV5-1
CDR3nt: TGCGCCAGCAGCTACTTATTGGCAGGGAACACTGAAGCTTTCTTT
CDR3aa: CASSYLLAGNTEAFF

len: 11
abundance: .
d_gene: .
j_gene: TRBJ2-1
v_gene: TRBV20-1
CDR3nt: TGCAGTGCCCTATCCCGCGCTGAGCAGTTCTTC
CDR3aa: CSALSRAEQFF

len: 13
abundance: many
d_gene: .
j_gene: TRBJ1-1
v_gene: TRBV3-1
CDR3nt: TGTGCCAGCAGCGCCCAGACGAACACTGAAGCTTTCTTT
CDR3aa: CASSAQTNTEAFF

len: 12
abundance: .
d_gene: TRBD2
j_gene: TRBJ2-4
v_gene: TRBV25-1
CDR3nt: TGTGCCAGCAGTTTCACGGGGGGCATTCAGTACTTC
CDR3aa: CASSFTGGIQYF

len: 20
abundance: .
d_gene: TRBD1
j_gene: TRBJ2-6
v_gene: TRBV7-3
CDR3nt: TGTGCCAGCAGCTTAGGGTCCGGGACAGGGTATAGTTCTGGGGCCAACGTCCTGACTTTC
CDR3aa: CASSLGSGTGYSSGANVLTF

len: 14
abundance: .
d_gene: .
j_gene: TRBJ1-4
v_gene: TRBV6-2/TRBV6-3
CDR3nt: TGTGCCAGCAGAAACCGTCTCAATGAGGAAAAACTGTTTTTT
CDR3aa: CASRNRLNEEKLFF

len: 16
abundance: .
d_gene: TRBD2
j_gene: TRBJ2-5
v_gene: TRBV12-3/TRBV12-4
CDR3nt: TGTGCCAGCAGTCCCGTGGCTAGCGGGGGCCAAGAGACCCAGTACTTC
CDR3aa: CASSPVASGGQETQYF

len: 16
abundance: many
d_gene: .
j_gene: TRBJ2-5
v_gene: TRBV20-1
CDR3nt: TGCAGTGCTAGAGATGGAGGCGGTTGGTACCAAGAGACCCAGTACTTC
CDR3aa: CSARDGGGWYQETQYF

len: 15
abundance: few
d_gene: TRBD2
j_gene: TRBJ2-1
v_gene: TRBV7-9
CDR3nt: TGTGCCAGCAGCCCGATGGCGGGGGACTACAATGAGCAGTTCTTC
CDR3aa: CASSPMAGDYNEQFF

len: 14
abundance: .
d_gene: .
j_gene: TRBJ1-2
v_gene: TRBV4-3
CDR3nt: TGCGCCAGCAGCCAAGATTTCAGGGTAGTAGGCTACACCTTC
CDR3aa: CASSQDFRVVGYTF

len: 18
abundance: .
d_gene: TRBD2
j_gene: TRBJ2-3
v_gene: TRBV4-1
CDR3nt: TGCGCCAGCAGCCAGGAGTTACTAGCGGGGGGGACAACAGATACGCAGTATTTT
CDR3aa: CASSQELLAGGTTDTQYF

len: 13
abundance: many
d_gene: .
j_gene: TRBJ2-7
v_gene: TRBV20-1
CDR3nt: TGCAGTGCGGGGGGGGGGCAGACGTACGAGCAGTACTTC
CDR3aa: CSAGGGQTYEQYF

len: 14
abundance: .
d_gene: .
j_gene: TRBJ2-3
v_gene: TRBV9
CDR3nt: TGTGCCAGCAGCGTCGAACCCTGGACAGATACGCAGTATTTT
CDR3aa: CASSVEPWTDTQYF

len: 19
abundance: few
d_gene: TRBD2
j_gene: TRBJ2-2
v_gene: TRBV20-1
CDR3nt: TGCAGTACTACGACTGGGGGAGGCAGCGGGAGGACCAACACCGGGGAGCTGTTTTTT
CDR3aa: CSTTTGGGSGRTNTGELFF

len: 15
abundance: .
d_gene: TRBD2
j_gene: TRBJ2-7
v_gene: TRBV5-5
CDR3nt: TGTGCCAGCAGCTTGGTGCGGGAGGGCCCCTACGAGCAGTACTTC
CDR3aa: CASSLVREGPYEQYF

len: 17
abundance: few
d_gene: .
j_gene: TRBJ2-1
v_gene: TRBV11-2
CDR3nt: TGTGCCAGCAGCTTAGAATTGGGGGTTTCTTCCTACAATGAGCAGTTCTTC
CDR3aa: CASSLELGVSSYNEQFF

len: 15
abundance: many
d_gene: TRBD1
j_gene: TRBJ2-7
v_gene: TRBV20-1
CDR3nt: TGCAGTGCTGAAGCCGGGGGACAGGAGTATTACGAGCAGTACTTC
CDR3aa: CSAEAGGQEYYEQYF

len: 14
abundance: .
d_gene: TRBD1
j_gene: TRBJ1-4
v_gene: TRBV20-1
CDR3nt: TGCAGTGCTACCGGGACAGGAACTAATGAAAAACTGTTTTTT
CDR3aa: CSATGTGTNEKLFF

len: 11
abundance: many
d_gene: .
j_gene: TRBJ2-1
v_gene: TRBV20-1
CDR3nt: TGCAGACCGGACTCAGACAATGAGCAGTTCTTC
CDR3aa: CRPDSDNEQFF

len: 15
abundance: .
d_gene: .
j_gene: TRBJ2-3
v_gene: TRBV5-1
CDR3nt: TGCGCCAGCAGCTTGGTCGACCCCGTCCTTGATCCGCAGTATTTT
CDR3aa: CASSLVDPVLDPQYF

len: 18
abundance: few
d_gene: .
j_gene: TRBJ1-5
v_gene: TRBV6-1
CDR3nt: TGTGCCAGCAGTGAACGATGGACAGCCTTCGGGAGTAGCCAGCCCCAGCATTTT
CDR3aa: CASSERWTAFGSSQPQHF

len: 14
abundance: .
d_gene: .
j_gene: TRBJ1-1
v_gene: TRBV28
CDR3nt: TGTGCCAGCAGACCCCGGACAGCCCTCACTGAAGCTTTCTTT
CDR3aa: CASRPRTALTEAFF

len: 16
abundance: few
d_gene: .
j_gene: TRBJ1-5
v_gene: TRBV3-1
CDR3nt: TGTGCCAGCAGCCAAGACCGGGACGGGGATAATCAGCCCCAGCATTTT
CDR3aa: CASSQDRDGDNQPQHF

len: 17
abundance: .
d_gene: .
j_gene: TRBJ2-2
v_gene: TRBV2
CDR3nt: TGTGCCAGCAGTGCCCTAAGGGAGACCCCGAACACCGGGGAGCTGTTTTTT
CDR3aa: CASSALRETPNTGELFF

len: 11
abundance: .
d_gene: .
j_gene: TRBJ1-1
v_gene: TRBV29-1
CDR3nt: TGCAGCGTTGCGCTCGGACCTCGAGCTTTCTTT
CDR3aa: CSVALGPRAFF

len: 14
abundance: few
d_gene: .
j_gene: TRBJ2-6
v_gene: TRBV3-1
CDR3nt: TGTGCCAGCAACCCAGGGCCTGGGGCCAACGTCCTGACTTTC
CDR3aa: CASNPGPGANVLTF

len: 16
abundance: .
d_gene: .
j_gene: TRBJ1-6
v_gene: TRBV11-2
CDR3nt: TGTGCCAGCAGCTTAGAGGGCAGGGTGGTAAATTCACCCCTCCACTTT
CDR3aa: CASSLEGRVVNSPLHF